The 28 T cell receptor beta chains presented below share a single source sample, sequenced in a study of T cells after posttransplantation cyclophosphamide. The assay was immunoSEQ multiplex PCR, and TCRdb's table has in-frame clones only and misses some. Of approximately 30,000 clones in the sample, 70% to 90% were seen once. Material for sequencing was PBMCs. These receptors all come from a woman aged 40 to 50 with a blood cancer, CMV-positive, and with a related stem cell donor.

A single count supports this clone. The rearrangement links TRBV6-4 to TRBJ2-1; tentatively, D is TRBD2 (7 bases). Trimming cost V 3 bases and J 2 bases, with 14 bases left between them. Germline V gives CDR1 MRHNA, CDR2 SNTAGT. The CDR3 runs to 16 residues. Written as DNA, the CDR3 is TGTGCCAGCAGTGAGAAGGCGGGGGCCCCCTACAATGAGCAGTTCTTC. Residues: CASSEKAGAPYNEQFF.

The chain links TRBV11-3 to TRBJ2-2, with D unclear. V gave up 3 bases and J gave up 6 bases, with 8 bases separating them. This CDR3 spans 13 amino acids. Germline CDR1 is SGHNT and CDR2 is YENEEA. The chain's CDR3 is CASSLTHPGELFF. The CDR3 bases are TGTGCCAGCAGCTTGACTCACCCCGGGGAGCTGTTTTTT. The entire variable domain, with the rest obtained from reference TRBV11-3 and TRBJ2-2, is as follows: EAGVVQSPRYKIIEKKQPVAFWCNPISGHNTLYWYLQNLGQGPELLIRYENEEAVDDSQLPKDRFSAERLKGVDSTLKIQPAELGDSAVYLCASSLTHPGELFFGEGSRLTVL.

The V call is TRBV6-1, the J call TRBJ2-5; 13 bases agree with TRBD2. This CDR3 region has 17 residues. Germline V CDR1 and CDR2: MNHNS, SASEGT. J lost 2 bases, V lost 1 base, and 4 bases had no gene match. The CDR3 DNA reads TGTGCCAGCAGTGAAGAACTAGCGGGGGGGAATCAAGAGACCCAGTACTTC. It specifies CASSEELAGGNQETQYF.

The chain is built from TRBV4-1 and TRBJ2-1; 9 positions match TRBD2. This CDR3 is 16 amino acids long. V lost 4 bases, J lost 4 bases, and 8 bases stayed unmatched. Germline CDR1 and CDR2: MGHRA and YSYEKL. CDR3 in DNA: TGCGCCAGCAGCCGCCCGGAGAGCGGGGGGTACAATGAGCAGTTCTTC. Its protein is CASSRPESGGYNEQFF.

J is TRBJ1-2 and V is TRBV6-1; 8 bases are a match to TRBD1. The CDR3 extends over 12 amino acids. J lost 8 bases, V lost 8 bases, and 7 bases had no gene match. Per the germline V gene, CDR1 is MNHNS and CDR2 is SASEGT. CDR3 bases: TGTGCCAGCGGCCAGGGGGCGAGGGGCTACACCTTC. It yields the protein CASGQGARGYTF.

This rearrangement joins TRBV7-6 to TRBJ1-2; possibly TRBD1 for D (5 bases). The germline V gene has CDR1 SGHVS and CDR2 FNYEAQ. There are 15 residues in the CDR3. Deletions cut 1 base from V and 0 bases from J, with 9 bases between. The CDR3 loop reads CASSLEAGPNYGYTF. The CDR3 region has the DNA TGTGCCAGCAGCTTAGAAGCAGGGCCTAACTATGGCTACACCTTC.

V is TRBV9 and J is TRBJ2-2; 11 nucleotides align to TRBD2. The CDR3 loop spans 20 amino acids. Germline CDR1 reads SGDLS; CDR2 reads YYNGEE. The V gene end was trimmed by 3 bases and the J gene end by 0 bases; junction bases not matched to a gene: 13. CDR3 loop: CASSGTRGGLAVPNTGELFF. In DNA, the CDR3 is TGTGCCAGCAGCGGGACCCGGGGGGGACTAGCGGTACCGAACACCGGGGAGCTGTTTTTT. Full variable domain (remainder filled in from reference TRBV9 and TRBJ2-2): DSGVTQTPKHLITATGQRVTLRCSPRSGDLSVYWYQQSLDQGLQFLIQYYNGEERAKGNILERFSAQQFPDLHSELNLSSLELGDSALYFCASSGTRGGLAVPNTGELFFGEGSRLTVL.

The gene calls are TRBV2 and TRBJ2-2, with TRBD2 matching over 15 bases. This CDR3 has 20 amino acids. The J segment lost 0 bases and the V segment lost 7 bases, leaving 12 bases of the junction unmatched. Per germline, CDR1 SNHLY and CDR2 FYNNEI. CDR3 in DNA: TGTGCCAGCACCCCCCGGTTAGGACTAGCGGGGGGGCCGAACACCGGGGAGCTGTTTTTT. Translated, it gives CASTPRLGLAGGPNTGELFF. The whole variable domain, filled in from reference TRBV2 and TRBJ2-2, reads EPEVTQTPSHQVTQMGQEVILRCVPISNHLYFYWYRQILGQKVEFLVSFYNNEISEKSEIFDDQFSVERPDGSNFTLKIRSTKLEDSAMYFCASTPRLGLAGGPNTGELFFGEGSRLTVL.

The V gene is TRBV5-6, the J gene TRBJ1-2; 7 nucleotides align to TRBD1. After removal of 1 base from V and 0 bases from J, the junction contained 6 bases not matched to a gene. This CDR3 is built from 16 residues. Germline values: CDR1 SGHDT, CDR2 YYEEEE. DNA of the CDR3: TGTGCCAGCAGCTTGACGACAGGGTACGCTAACTATGGCTACACCTTC. Its translation is CASSLTTGYANYGYTF.

The V gene is TRBV18, the J gene TRBJ2-1, with D possibly matching TRBD1 (6 bases). The germline V and J ends were trimmed by 6 bases and 5 bases, with 14 bases remaining between them. This CDR3 spans 14 amino acids. Looked up from germline, CDR1 is KGHSH and CDR2 is LQKENI. CDR3 sequence: CASSRGQSNNEQFF. The DNA of the CDR3 is TGTGCCAGCTCCCGCGGACAGTCAAACAATGAGCAGTTCTTC. Complete variable domain (other parts from reference TRBV18 and TRBJ2-1): NAGVMQNPRHLVRRRGQEARLRCSPMKGHSHVYWYRQLPEEGLKFMVYLQKENIIDESGMPKERFSAEFPKEGPSILRIQQVVRGDSAAYFCASSRGQSNNEQFFGPGTRLTVL.

The chain carries TRBV2 and TRBJ2-1, with TRBD2 identical over 9 bases. The germline CDR1 and CDR2 sequences are SNHLY and FYNNEI. The CDR3 consists of 20 residues. V trimming: 6 bases; J trimming: 7 bases; junction bases outside the gene matches: 25. The CDR3, as DNA: TGTGCCAGCAGAGGCCTCGCAGGGCTAGCGGGGCCAAACGAGGGGAATGAGCAGTTCTTC. Translated: CASRGLAGLAGPNEGNEQFF.

This clone was counted a single time. The CDR3 loop reads CASTRRSGNTEAFF. For the CDR3, the DNA is TGTGCCAGCACTCGAAGGTCGGGGAACACTGAAGCTTTCTTT. The chain couples TRBV6-5 to TRBJ1-1; D gene uncertain. CDR1 and CDR2 (germline): MNHEY, SVGAGI. Deletions cut 7 bases from V and 1 base from J, with 13 bases between. The CDR3 is made up of 14 amino acids.

The V gene is TRBV15, the J gene TRBJ2-7; tentatively, D is TRBD2 (5 bases). With 3 bases removed from V and 0 bases from J, the gap between germline ends came to 12 bases. The CDR3 runs to 15 residues. Germline CDR1 reads LNHNV; CDR2 reads YYDKDF (reference sequence). The DNA for the CDR3 is TGTGCCACCAGCAGCCCGGGATCGAGCTCCTACGAGCAGTACTTC. This encodes CATSSPGSSSYEQYF.

The CDR3 spells CASSPPPRTGQPQHF. The CDR3 nucleotides read TGTGCCAGCAGCCCTCCTCCCAGGACAGGTCAGCCCCAGCATTTT. The chain has TRBV6-6 and TRBJ1-5, with 7 bases matching TRBD1. CDR1 and CDR2 from the germline V gene are MNHNY and SVGAGI (reference sequence). Trimming cost V 6 bases and J 6 bases; bases outside gene matches: 11. CDR3 length: 15 amino acids.

The chain uses TRBV7-3 and TRBJ2-1, with 12 positions matching TRBD2. Trimming at V came to 6 bases and at J to 9 bases, leaving 3 bases not matched to a gene. The CDR3 sequence is 13 residues long. The germline CDR1 and CDR2 sequences are SGHTA and FQGTGA. The DNA for the CDR3 is TGTGCCAGCAGTAGACTAGCGGGGGTTGAGCAGTTCTTC. Its translation is CASSRLAGVEQFF.

Concerning this clone itself: This same CDR3 is encoded by further DNA sequences in the sample. The V and J genes are TRBV6-1 and TRBJ1-6; maybe TRBD1 (6 bases). Trimming removed 6 bases at V and 2 bases at J, with 11 bases between. The CDR3 sequence is 15 residues long. Germline lookup yields CDR1 MNHNS and CDR2 SASEGT. In DNA, the CDR3 is TGTGCCAGCAGCGTTGGACAGACCTATAATTCACCCCTCCACTTT. The encoded protein is CASSVGQTYNSPLHF.

The genes are TRBV27 and TRBJ1-1; 11 nucleotides line up with TRBD1. The CDR3 totals 16 residues. Germline V gene data show CDR1 as MNHEY and CDR2 as SMNVEV (reference sequence). V shed 7 bases, J shed 1 base, and the junction held 8 bases outside the gene matches. The CDR3 protein is CASIIGTGGRNTEAFF. In DNA form, the CDR3 reads TGTGCCAGCATCATTGGGACAGGGGGAAGGAACACTGAAGCTTTCTTT.

The genes are TRBV6-6 and TRBJ2-7, with D uncertain. V gave up 7 bases and J gave up 0 bases, with 10 bases separating them. Germline values: CDR1 MNHNY, CDR2 SVGAGI (reference sequence). CDR3 length: 13 residues. The CDR3 nucleotides are TGTGCCAGCACCGGGTCAAGCTCCTACGAGCAGTACTTC. Encoded protein: CASTGSSSYEQYF.

The chain joins TRBV6-5 to TRBJ2-7; D may be TRBD1 (6 bases). The germline V gene has CDR1 MNHEY and CDR2 SVGAGI. CDR3 size: 14 residues. The V end lost 5 bases, the J end lost 1 base, and 12 bases lay between the germline ends. CDR3 DNA sequence: TGTGCCAGCAGTGAAACAGGGCTTTCCTACGAGCAGTACTTC. This sequence encodes CASSETGLSYEQYF.

Comments on this clone: Within the sample, other DNA sequences also encode this same CDR3. The chain links TRBV2 to TRBJ1-2, with D uncertain. Trimming left V 5 bases short and J 8 bases short, with 18 bases between. In germline, CDR1 is SNHLY, CDR2 FYNNEI. This CDR3 has 14 amino acids. The CDR3 loop reads CASSTRGGLGGYTF. The CDR3 DNA reads TGTGCCAGCAGTACCAGAGGAGGTCTAGGGGGCTACACCTTC.

The V gene is TRBV9, the J gene TRBJ1-1; 8 bases align to TRBD1. After removal of 4 bases from V and 4 bases from J, the junction contained 9 bases not matched to a gene. The CDR3 runs 15 residues. Germline V gene data show CDR1 as SGDLS and CDR2 as YYNGEE. The CDR3 bases are TGTGCCAGCAGCCCCTGGCAGGGGGCGGGCACTGAAGCTTTCTTT. It yields the protein CASSPWQGAGTEAFF.

The chain links TRBV27 to TRBJ1-1; D possibly corresponds to TRBD1 (6 bases). Germline lookup yields CDR1 MNHEY and CDR2 SMNVEV (reference sequence). The CDR3 is 14 residues long. V was clipped by 2 bases and J by 3 bases, with 10 bases between them. CDR3 in amino acids: CASSLQGTDTEAFF. The CDR3 coding sequence is TGTGCCAGCAGTTTACAGGGGACGGACACTGAAGCTTTCTTT.

The chain recombines TRBV6-1 with TRBJ2-3, with 11 bases aligning to TRBD1. In germline, CDR1 is MNHNS, CDR2 SASEGT. V shed 2 bases and J 4 bases; nucleotides not matched to a gene: 5. This CDR3 region has 16 residues. CDR3 in amino acids: CASSEPGQGVADTQYF. Written as DNA, the CDR3 is TGTGCCAGCAGTGAACCGGGACAGGGGGTAGCAGATACGCAGTATTTT.

CDR3 sequence (DNA): TGCGCCAGCAGCCAAGATCAGGGGTGGGGAAACACCATATATTTT. Its protein product is CASSQDQGWGNTIYF. This rearrangement joins TRBV4-1 to TRBJ1-3; TRBD1 is a possible D gene (6 bases). Germline V lookup: CDR1 MGHRA, CDR2 YSYEKL. CDR3 size: 15 residues. Between the trimmed V and J ends, which lost 0 bases and 4 bases, there was a span of 10 bases.

This chain connects TRBV6-5 to TRBJ1-2; weak D call: TRBD1 (6 bases). Trimming left V 5 bases short and J 3 bases short, with 10 bases between. From germline, CDR1 is MNHEY and CDR2 SVGAGI. The CDR3 length is 13 residues. CDR3 DNA: TGTGCCAGCAGTGTACAGGGTGACTATGGCTACACCTTC. It is translated as CASSVQGDYGYTF.

The CDR3 sequence: CASSLAGGGNEKLFF. In DNA form, the CDR3 reads TGTGCCAGCAGCTTGGCCGGCGGGGGGAATGAAAAACTGTTTTTT. The chain carries TRBV5-4 and TRBJ1-4, with a possible D match to TRBD1 (5 bases). Germline V gene lookup returns CDR1 SGHNT and CDR2 YYREEE (reference sequence). The CDR3 covers 15 residues. V shed 0 bases and J shed 5 bases, with 11 bases lying between them.

The chain uses TRBV7-8 and TRBJ1-6; 9 nucleotides match TRBD1. This CDR3 spans 15 amino acids. The junction had 6 bases not matched to a gene; V was cut back by 5 bases and J by 7 bases. Germline CDR1 and CDR2: SGHVS and FQNEAQ. The CDR3, as DNA: TGTGCCAGCAGCGAGACAGGGGGAAGGAATTCACCCCTCCACTTT. Protein sequence: CASSETGGRNSPLHF. Full variable domain (outside the CDR3, taken from reference TRBV7-8 and TRBJ1-6): GAGVSQSPRYKVAKRGQDVALRCDPISGHVSLFWYQQALGQGPEFLTYFQNEAQLDKSGLPSDRFFAERPEGSVSTLKIQRTQQEDSAVYLCASSETGGRNSPLHFGNGTRLTVT.

V and J are TRBV10-3 and TRBJ2-6; D gene unclear. The CDR3 extends over 16 amino acids. CDR1 is ENHRY and CDR2 is SYGVKD in the germline V gene. The V end was cut by 1 base, the J end by 0 bases, with 7 bases between. The CDR3 nucleotides read TGTGCCATCAGTGAGTATACAGACTCTGGGGCCAACGTCCTGACTTTC. Protein: CAISEYTDSGANVLTF.